Shown below are 4 T cell receptor beta chains from a single sample sequenced in a study of cytomegalovirus exposure and HLA in healthy donors. Amplification used 60 Vbeta primers and 13 Jbeta primers. TCRdb's copy holds only in-frame clones and misses some; the assay was immunoSEQ multiplex PCR. This table has about 170,000 clones, about three quarters appearing once. The sequencing input was PBMCs. These receptors came from a female donor in good health and CMV-seronegative.

This sequence joins TRBV7-3 and TRBJ2-1; 7 bases align to TRBD1. The CDR3 runs to 13 residues. In germline, CDR1 is SGHTA, CDR2 FQGTGA. Germline trimming cut 5 bases from V and 8 bases from J; bases unmatched to any gene: 6. The CDR3 DNA reads as TGTGCCAGCAGCCAGACAGGGATCCATGAGCAGTTCTTC. Translated: CASSQTGIHEQFF.

The rearrangement links TRBV23-1 to TRBJ2-2; D gene ambiguous. TRBV23-1 is classed as an ORF, of uncertain function. This CDR3 contains 16 residues. V lost 0 bases and J lost 0, with 8 bases in between. CDR3 nucleotides: TGCGCCAGCAGTCAATCGCGTGACTCGAACACCGGGGAGCTGTTTTTT. Its translation is CASSQSRDSNTGELFF.

This clone was seen only a few times. The J gene is TRBJ2-7, the V gene TRBV7-3, with TRBD2 matching over 11 bases. CDR1 and CDR2 (germline): SGHTA, FQGTGA. The V segment lost 3 bases and the J segment 2 bases; nucleotides outside the gene matches: 9. The CDR3 is 17 amino acids. This chain's CDR3 is CASSFTSGGPRTYEQYF. The CDR3, as DNA: TGTGCCAGCAGCTTTACTAGCGGGGGCCCACGTACCTACGAGCAGTACTTC.

The genes are TRBV7-9 and TRBJ2-7; no firm D call. The CDR3 length is 13 residues. The V gene's germline CDR1 is SEHNR and CDR2 FQNEAQ (reference sequence). The ends were cut back, 0 bases at V and 1 base at J, with 4 bases in the middle. CDR3 sequence reads: CASSLAQSYEQYF. The CDR3 region has the DNA TGTGCCAGCAGCTTAGCACAGTCCTACGAGCAGTACTTC.